This T cell receptor (beta chain) was sequenced for a study of response to subunit inactivated influenza vaccine. This clonotype was counted between two and nine times. Its antigen is not known. Study conclusions and caveats: The authors offered the suggestion that each seasonal influenza vaccination recruits few new T cells.

One entry per CDR3 protein results from TCRdb running MiXCR on the RT-PCR reads. The sample holds about 500,000 distinct CDR3 sequences, 15% to 20% seen once. CDR1 is DFQATT, CDR2 SNEGSKA, per germline (reference sequence). V lost 5 bases and J lost 5, with 16 bases in between. The CDR3 loop spans 14 amino acids. Source: CD4+ T cells sorted from PBMCs, taken around 25 months after vaccination. This TCR was recovered from a man in his fifties or sixties who received an inactivated influenza vaccine. J is TRBJ1-5 and V is TRBV20-1, with a tentative D call TRBD1 (5 bases). In DNA, the CDR3 is TGCAGTGCTGAAACAGGATTCCTCGATCAGCCCCAGCATTTT. Its protein is CSAETGFLDQPQHF.